This T cell receptor (beta chain) was captured by sequencing in a study of shared clonotypes between healthy human individuals. Study outcomes and limitations: The four-donor shared clonotypes exceeded non-shared clonotypes in generation probability, with non-shared ones scoring lower. The naive CD4 repertoires of several donors were compared, and around 4.9% of clonotypes were shared.

This clone was seen just once. What it recognizes is unknown. About 30,000 T cell genomes, or around 0.2 ug DNA, went into the sorted-subset replicate PCRs. The method was immunoSEQ multiplex PCR; TCRdb's version includes in-frame clones alone and lacks a portion of them. This table has around 650,000 clones, 95% to 96% appearing once. Cells designated naive CD8 were CD45RO-negative and were positively selected for CCR7, with terminally differentiated effector memory CD45RA+ cells excluded. Adults of Caucasian background living in Nashville, Tennessee made up all donors. With 0 bases removed from V and 2 bases from J, the gap between germline ends came to 14 bases. Germline assignment: CDR1 SGHDN and CDR2 FVKESK. CDR3 length: 17 residues.

Sequencing was carried out using naive CD8+ T cells sorted from blood. This TCR came from a woman aged 25 to 39 in good health. This sequence joins TRBV14 and TRBJ2-1; tentative D call: TRBD2 (6 bases). The CDR3 DNA reads TGTGCCAGCAGCCAAGAGGTGGGAGGTGGGACCTACAATGAGCAGTTCTTC. Protein sequence: CASSQEVGGGTYNEQFF.